This TCR beta chain was recorded in a study of shared clonotypes between healthy human individuals. Study results and limitations: About 5% was the fraction of naive CD4 clonotypes found shared across a few donors.

The V gene lost 5 bases and the J gene lost 6 bases, with 19 bases spanning the gap. CDR1 SEHNR and CDR2 FQNEAQ come from the germline V gene (reference sequence). The CDR3 covers 16 residues. CD8 cells regarded as naive lacked CD45RO, were positively chosen for CCR7, and omitted terminally differentiated effector memory CD45RA+ cells. Using immunoSEQ multiplex PCR, the repertoire was profiled, and TCRdb retains in-frame clones only, with some absent. The data show about 2.2 million clones, about 93% seen once. Concerning this clone itself: The antigen is unknown.

This receptor was taken from a man in his late teens or twenties in good health. Some clones in this sample may be carry-over from other donors' samples. Sequenced sample: naive CD8+ T cells from PBMCs. V usage is TRBV7-9 and J usage is TRBJ2-2, with D uncertain. CDR3 sequence: CASSLTPTGLPGELFF. DNA of the CDR3: TGTGCCAGCAGCCTTACGCCAACGGGTCTCCCCGGGGAGCTGTTTTTT.